This T cell receptor beta chain was recorded in a study of cytomegalovirus exposure and HLA in healthy donors. With 60 Vbeta and 13 Jbeta primers, the PCR was carried out. Measured with immunoSEQ multiplex PCR; TCRdb has only the in-frame clones, and not every one. Of about 150,000 clones listed, roughly 84% were seen once; the top ten hold 1.9%. Study conclusions and caveats: In a later analysis, a genetic analysis reported fewer productive-TCR N-insertions in an Asian-associated ancestry cluster than the cohort average. Accounts indicate the classifier identified cytomegalovirus status with strong specificity and sensitivity. Information on immune exposure was restricted to one variable (CMV serostatus).

With regard to this clone: Its cognate antigen is unknown.

The sample consisted of PBMCs. The receptor's source is a man in his late teens or twenties in good health and CMV-seronegative.

In DNA form, the CDR3 reads TGTGCCACCCATCCGACTGGAAGGAGCTCCTATAATTCACCCCTCCACTTT. Encoded protein: CATHPTGRSSYNSPLHF. The rearrangement links TRBV7-8 to TRBJ1-6; D call uncertain. Germline V gene lookup returns CDR1 SGHVS and CDR2 FQNEAQ. Trimming left V 10 bases short and J 0 bases short, with 19 bases between. The CDR3 is 17 amino acids.